These T cell receptor beta chains were read from a single sample in a study of cytomegalovirus exposure and HLA in healthy donors. Profiling relied on immunoSEQ multiplex PCR, and the TCRdb table lists in-frame clones only, not all of them. The sample records 130,000 or so clones, 75% to 85% being singletons. The source material was PBMCs. The receptors were sampled from a woman between 50 and 59 years old in good health and CMV-seropositive. CDR3s include the opening cysteine and the closing phenylalanine or tryptophan. D genes are given only for firm matches. The size field is filled for only some rows; it gives once, few, many or a size class.

v_call	clone_size	d_call	j_call	cdr3_nt	cdr3_aa
TRBV30	-	-	TRBJ2-3	TGTGCCTGGAGTGTTCGTGATACGCAGTATTTT	CAWSVRDTQYF
TRBV4-3	-	-	TRBJ1-3	TGCGCCAGCAGCCAAGGGCTACAGCTTGTCGGAAACACCATATATTTT	CASSQGLQLVGNTIYF
TRBV15	once	TRBD1	TRBJ2-2	TGTGCCACCAGCAGAGATCTTGGGACAGGGCTTTCCGGGGAGCTGTTTTTT	CATSRDLGTGLSGELFF
TRBV27	-	TRBD2	TRBJ2-1	TGTGCCAGCAGTTTACGTCCCCCGGGACTAGCGGGAGGGGACGGCCACAATGAGCAGTTCTTC	CASSLRPPGLAGGDGHNEQFF
TRBV7-9	-	-	TRBJ2-7	TGTGCCAGCAGCCCGGTGCCCCAAAACTCCTACGAGCAGTACTTC	CASSPVPQNSYEQYF
TRBV6-5	once	-	TRBJ2-7	TGTGCCAGCAGTGAACAGGCGGTTCGCGAGCAGTACTTC	CASSEQAVREQYF
TRBV2	-	-	TRBJ1-5	TGTGCCAGCACCGCGGAGGGTCTGAGCAATCAGCCCCAGCATTTT	CASTAEGLSNQPQHF
TRBV6-4	few	-	TRBJ2-1	TGTGCCAGCAGCCCCGGGGAGCCGGGGAATGAGCAGTTCTTC	CASSPGEPGNEQFF
TRBV28	-	-	TRBJ2-7	TGTGCCAGCACCGGGAACTGGGAGGGGGACAAGAAGCAGTACTTC	CASTGNWEGDKKQYF
TRBV4-1	-	-	TRBJ1-2	TGCGCCAGCAGCCAATCCGGGGGAAACTATGGCTACACCTTC	CASSQSGGNYGYTF
TRBV2	-	TRBD1	TRBJ2-1	TGTGCCGGGGGGCGGACAGGGGGCTACAGTGTAGAGCAGTTCTTC	CAGGRTGGYSVEQFF
TRBV5-1	-	-	TRBJ2-1	TGCGCCAGCACCCGAAACGGTGACGGGAATGAGCAGTTCTTC	CASTRNGDGNEQFF
TRBV9	-	-	TRBJ2-5	TGTGCCAGCAGCGTAGGGCCCGCCCCAGGGGAGACCCAGTACTTC	CASSVGPAPGETQYF
TRBV6-1	few	TRBD1	TRBJ2-4	TGTGCCAGCAGTGAAGCGGGACAGGGCCTGAGGAACATTCAGTACTTC	CASSEAGQGLRNIQYF
TRBV2	few	-	TRBJ2-4	TGTGCCAGCAGTGAATGGGGGAGGGCCAAAAACATTCAGTACTTC	CASSEWGRAKNIQYF
TRBV7-2	-	TRBD2	TRBJ2-2	TGTGCCAGCAGCCTTAGCGGGGGGGCCCCCGGGGAGCTGTTTTTT	CASSLSGGAPGELFF
TRBV6-5	-	TRBD2	TRBJ2-1	TGTGCCAGCACTAATAGCGGGGGGGCACGTGAGCAGTTCTTC	CASTNSGGAREQFF
TRBV5-1	once	-	TRBJ1-4	TGCGCCAGCAGCTTACAGAATCTTAATGAAAAACTGTTTTTT	CASSLQNLNEKLFF
TRBV11-3	-	TRBD2	TRBJ2-3	TGTGCCAGCAGTGGACTAGGCGGCACAGATACGCAGTATTTT	CASSGLGGTDTQYF
TRBV28	-	TRBD2	TRBJ2-2	TGTGCCAGCAGTTTATGGGGGGAGGGGAAGGACACCGGGGAGCTGTTTTTT	CASSLWGEGKDTGELFF
TRBV28	-	-	TRBJ2-7	TGTGCCAGCGGAAGTCTTTGGACAGAGGACTACGAGCAGTACTTC	CASGSLWTEDYEQYF
TRBV7-9	-	-	TRBJ2-2	TGTGCCAGCAGCTCTCTGGGGGCGAGACTGAACACCGGGGAGCTGTTTTTT	CASSSLGARLNTGELFF
TRBV28	few	TRBD1	TRBJ1-6	TGTGCCAGCAGTTTCTTCGGGACAGGGCGCCGATCACCCCTCCACTTT	CASSFFGTGRRSPLHF
TRBV2	-	-	TRBJ1-1	TGTGCCACGACTAGGGGAACGCCTAACACTGAAGCTTTCTTT	CATTRGTPNTEAFF
TRBV5-1	-	TRBD1	TRBJ1-1	TGCGCCAGCAGCCCACCCGACAGGGACGGTGAAGCTTTCTTT	CASSPPDRDGEAFF
TRBV4-3	-	TRBD1	TRBJ1-2	TGCGCCAGCAGCCAAGTTGGGACAGGTCGAGGCTACACCTTC	CASSQVGTGRGYTF
TRBV28	few	TRBD1	TRBJ2-6	TGTGCCAGCAGTTCATTACCGGGACAGACTGCCGCCTCTGGGGCCAACGTCCTGACTTTC	CASSSLPGQTAASGANVLTF
TRBV7-2	few	-	TRBJ2-7	TGTGCCAGCAGCTTATACGGTCAGGGCCTCTACGAGCAGTACTTC	CASSLYGQGLYEQYF
TRBV9	-	-	TRBJ1-4	TGTGCCAGCAGTCACCCCTTAGGGGATTCGGCTAATGAAAAACTGTTTTTT	CASSHPLGDSANEKLFF
TRBV11-2	-	TRBD1	TRBJ2-7	TGTGCCAGCAGCTTAGGGACAGGGCAGTGGGAGCAGTACTTC	CASSLGTGQWEQYF
TRBV29-1	-	TRBD2	TRBJ2-3	TGCAGCGTTGGGGGGGGAGAGGAGGATACGCAGTATTTT	CSVGGGEEDTQYF
TRBV2	-	-	TRBJ1-1	TGTGCCAGCAGTGCCGTCTTGAACACTGAAGCTTTCTTT	CASSAVLNTEAFF
TRBV28	-	TRBD1	TRBJ2-7	TGTGCCAGCAGTTCACCCGGGACAGGATTATACGAGCAGTACTTC	CASSSPGTGLYEQYF
TRBV30	-	TRBD1	TRBJ1-4	TGTGCCTGGAGTGTCCGGGACAGGCGTGGTGAAAAACTGTTTTTT	CAWSVRDRRGEKLFF
TRBV7-9	once	-	TRBJ1-4	TGTGCCAGCAGCTCACGGTTGTTTGCTAATGAAAAACTGTTTTTT	CASSSRLFANEKLFF
TRBV19	few	TRBD1	TRBJ2-7	TGTGCCAGTAGCGACAGGGGTTACGAGCAGTACTTC	CASSDRGYEQYF
TRBV9	-	-	TRBJ2-3	TGTGCCAGCAGCGACCGACAGACCACAGATACGCAGTATTTT	CASSDRQTTDTQYF
TRBV7-2	-	-	TRBJ2-7	TGTGCCAGCAGCTTAGGGATAGCGGTGAGCTCCTACGAGCAGTACTTC	CASSLGIAVSSYEQYF
TRBV2	-	-	TRBJ2-1	TGTGCCAGCAACCGAAACCCGGGAACCTACAATGAGCAGTTCTTC	CASNRNPGTYNEQFF
TRBV7-9	once	TRBD1	TRBJ1-1	TGTGCCAGCAGCTTAAAAGGACAGGGGAACACTGAAGCTTTCTTT	CASSLKGQGNTEAFF
TRBV7-9	-	-	TRBJ2-5	TGTGCCAGCAGACACCCCAGGGACCAAGAGACCCAGTACTTC	CASRHPRDQETQYF
TRBV18	once	-	TRBJ1-4	TGTGCCAGCTCACCAAGGGCAGGGAATGAAAAACTGTTTTTT	CASSPRAGNEKLFF
TRBV6-1	-	TRBD2	TRBJ2-7	TGTGCCAGCAGTTTCCAGCGGGAATCCTACGAGCAGTACTTC	CASSFQRESYEQYF
TRBV5-1	-	-	TRBJ1-4	TGCGCCAGCAAAAACCCGAGCGGGTCTAATGAAAAACTGTTTTTT	CASKNPSGSNEKLFF
TRBV19	few	-	TRBJ1-1	TGTGCCAGTACCCTAACAGGGAACACTGAAGCTTTCTTT	CASTLTGNTEAFF
TRBV7-6	few	-	TRBJ1-6	TGTGCCAGCAGCTTAGAAGGGAGCTCCTATAATTCACCCCTCCACTTT	CASSLEGSSYNSPLHF
TRBV9	-	-	TRBJ1-3	TGTGCCAGCAGCATCTCCCGGACAGCTGGAAACACCATATATTTT	CASSISRTAGNTIYF
TRBV2	-	-	TRBJ2-5	TGTGCCAGCAGTGATGCGGGGCTCGTAGAGACCCAGTACTTC	CASSDAGLVETQYF
TRBV11-2	-	-	TRBJ2-2	TGTGCCAGCAGCTGGGGCCAGGGGGAGCTGTTTTTT	CASSWGQGELFF
TRBV7-8	-	-	TRBJ1-2	TGTGCCAGCAGCTTAGGAGGTTTATCTCCCTATGGCTACACCTTC	CASSLGGLSPYGYTF
TRBV30	-	-	TRBJ1-5	TGTGCCTGGGGACGGGGGGGCTGGCAGCCCCAGCATTTT	CAWGRGGWQPQHF
TRBV6-5	few	-	TRBJ1-3	TGTGCCAGCAGTTACACGTACACTGGAAACACCATATATTTT	CASSYTYTGNTIYF
TRBV5-1	-	-	TRBJ1-2	TGCGCCAGCAGCTTCGCAGAAGGGGATGGCTACACCTTC	CASSFAEGDGYTF
TRBV5-1	-	TRBD1	TRBJ2-7	TGCGCCAGCAGCCTGACAGGGTACGAGCAGTACTTC	CASSLTGYEQYF
TRBV27	-	TRBD1	TRBJ1-6	TGTGCCAGCAGTTGGGGACAGGTTTACAATTCACCCCTCCACTTT	CASSWGQVYNSPLHF
TRBV6-5	-	-	TRBJ2-2	TGTGCCAGCAGTCTCCTGAACACCGGGGAGCTGTTTTTT	CASSLLNTGELFF